Listed below are T cell receptor beta chains from one sample, sequenced in a study of shared clonotypes between healthy human individuals. Repertoires were generated with immunoSEQ multiplex PCR, while TCRdb's copy carries only in-frame clones and drops some. The data show some 2.1 million clones, with over 85% seen just once and roughly 1.1% held by the top ten. The sequenced sample was naive CD8+ T cells sorted from blood. The receptor set was obtained from a man aged 18 to 29 in good health. Both conserved end residues are part of each CDR3. D genes are given only for firm matches. Clone size is not always given. Where it is, it says once, few, many or a class for expanded clones.

j_call	v_call	d_call	clone_size	cdr3_nt	cdr3_aa
TRBJ1-1	TRBV7-9	TRBD1	.	TGTGCCAGCAGCCCTTGGGACAGGGAAGACACTGAAGCTTTCTTT	CASSPWDREDTEAFF
TRBJ2-1	TRBV4-1	.	.	TGCGCCAGCAGCCAAGTGGACAGCTCCTACAATGAGCAGTTCTTC	CASSQVDSSYNEQFF
TRBJ2-1	TRBV5-1	TRBD2	.	TGCGCCAGCAGCTTGGGCGGGCTAGCGGGAGATGAGCAGTTCTTC	CASSLGGLAGDEQFF
TRBJ1-2	TRBV19	.	few	TGTGCCAGTAGCCCCCTCTCTAACTATGGCTACACCTTC	CASSPLSNYGYTF
TRBJ2-7	TRBV16	.	once	TGTGCCAGCAGTCAGACAGGCCCTGACTCCTACGAGCAGTACTTC	CASSQTGPDSYEQYF
TRBJ2-7	TRBV7-6	TRBD1	.	TGTGCCAGCAGCCCCCGGGACAGGGTAACCTACGAGCAGTACTTC	CASSPRDRVTYEQYF
TRBJ1-3	TRBV29-1	TRBD1	.	TGCAGCGTTTTAGGACAGGAGAGCTCTGGAAACACCATATATTTT	CSVLGQESSGNTIYF
TRBJ1-5	TRBV4-3	.	once	TGCGCCAGCAGCCAAGTTTACCATAGCAATCAGCCCCAGCATTTT	CASSQVYHSNQPQHF
TRBJ2-5	TRBV7-9	TRBD2	.	TGTGCCAGCAGCACCCAACTAGCGGGGGTCCACCCAGAGGCCCAGTACTTC	CASSTQLAGVHPEAQYF
TRBJ1-5	TRBV4-3	.	.	TGCGCCAGCAGCCAAGTCTGGGCAGCTAATCAGCCCCAGCATTTT	CASSQVWAANQPQHF
TRBJ1-2	TRBV6-5	.	.	TGTGCCAGCAGTTACTCGTTGCCACAGGTCTCCGGCTACACCTTC	CASSYSLPQVSGYTF
TRBJ2-7	TRBV30	TRBD1	.	TGTGCCTGGAGTTGGACAGGGGCCGAGCAGTACTTC	CAWSWTGAEQYF
TRBJ2-7	TRBV5-1	TRBD1	.	TGCGCCAGCAGCCCGGGACAGGGGGTTTACGAGCAGTACTTC	CASSPGQGVYEQYF
TRBJ2-7	TRBV27	TRBD2	.	TGTGCCAGCAGTCTAAGCGGGGGCCTTACCTACGAGCAGTACTTC	CASSLSGGLTYEQYF
TRBJ1-2	TRBV2	.	.	TGTGCCAGCCCCTCGGGGGTTCGCTATGGCTACACCTTC	CASPSGVRYGYTF
TRBJ2-7	TRBV18	TRBD1	.	TGTGCCAGCTCGTGGACAGGGGGAGGCGAGCAGTACTTC	CASSWTGGGEQYF
TRBJ1-2	TRBV30	.	.	TGTGCCTGGAGTTGGGACACCTATGGCTACACCTTC	CAWSWDTYGYTF
TRBJ2-7	TRBV13	TRBD2	.	TGTGCCAGCAGCTCCGGGACTAGCTACGAGCAGTACTTC	CASSSGTSYEQYF
TRBJ1-2	TRBV19	.	.	TGTGCCAGTAGTATCATCATAGGGGGCTATGGCTACACCTTC	CASSIIIGGYGYTF
TRBJ2-1	TRBV30	.	.	TGTGCCTGGAGTGGGGGGGAGAGCTCCTACAATGAGCAGTTCTTC	CAWSGGESSYNEQFF
TRBJ1-5	TRBV28	.	.	TGTGCCAGCAATCCAACACCCCGGGGTTCCTATCAGCCCCAGCATTTT	CASNPTPRGSYQPQHF
TRBJ2-2	TRBV10-3	.	.	TGTGCCATGGGGGAAACCGGGGAGCTGTTTTTT	CAMGETGELFF
TRBJ2-3	TRBV11-2	TRBD1	.	TGTGCCAGCAGCTTAGCAGGGGGCGCAGGCACAGATACGCAGTATTTT	CASSLAGGAGTDTQYF
TRBJ2-1	TRBV6-5	.	.	TGTGCCAGCAGTTACCATGAGGGGATCAATGAGCAGTTCTTC	CASSYHEGINEQFF
TRBJ2-7	TRBV6-1	.	.	TGTGCCAGCAGCCCCGGGACGGCGAGCTCCTACGAGCAGTACTTC	CASSPGTASSYEQYF
TRBJ2-7	TRBV5-1	.	once	TGCGCCAGCAGCCAGGCAGATGCCTACGAGCAGTACTTC	CASSQADAYEQYF
TRBJ2-5	TRBV7-9	.	.	TGTGCCAGCAGCCTACCGGAGGAAGTGGAGACCCAGTACTTC	CASSLPEEVETQYF